This T cell receptor (beta chain) was profiled in a study of human T cells and chemical hapten exposure (dated by TCRdb to the early 2020s). For the wider study: Libraries were pooled for sequencing, and per-sample TCR yields varied mainly because of small differences in library volumes within the pool. For every blood RNA sample, sequencing covered both the TCR alpha and TCR beta chains. The study tracked peripheral blood TCR repertoire changes in vivo during primary and secondary sensitization to the hapten diphenylcyclopropenone (DPC) in alopecia patients.

This clonotype showed up many times. Its antigen remains unidentified. It has no much larger one-base neighbor in the sample; base qualities were not kept. The sample's time point, from its label and the paper: healthy volunteer bleed at 6 weeks. Total RNA was extracted from unfractionated whole blood collected in Tempus Blood RNA tubes. As TCR sequencing controls, about five healthy volunteers were used, with blood taken at day 0, 2 weeks and 6 weeks. The study at large found these results: After repeated subsampling, the strength of the expansion versus patch-test correlation and the threshold at which it became significant changed. No change with DPC sensitization was found in the number of TCRs above 1 in 1000 frequency, and no evidence of global repertoire structure alterations was found.

Library generation was performed with RACE. The sequencer was a NextSeq 500. During library preparation, unique molecular identifiers were attached to individual cDNA molecules so that TCRs could be counted in a quantitative, reproducible way. The authors' analysis ran thus. Samples had a median of roughly 91,000 TCRs, with a range from roughly 23,224 to 700,000. V, J and CDR3 annotation of the TCR reads was carried out using the Decombinator software suite. For the PS versus PT1 abundance plots, all samples were subsampled to the same number of TCRs (28,000). Expanded TCRs were defined as absent before sensitization and observed at least eight times at the 2-week time point. Using fastp trimming at Q25 and MiXCR clonotype assembly, TCRdb reanalyzed the public sequencing data and kept in-frame beta chains. A single entry per CDR3 protein holds the most common genes and DNA from its merged rows. The V and J calls and clone size come from TCRdb's table, not from the authors' own analysis. The sample profile shows about 30,000 distinct CDR3 sequences; around 5.5% of them were found once. 13% of the sample lies in the top ten.

The germline V gene encodes CDR1 SQVTM and CDR2 ANQGSEA. The CDR3 numbers 13 residues from cysteine through phenylalanine. CDR3 DNA is the only sequence kept; it has 39 bases, read in frame from the first base. The V end gives up 7 bases and the J end 3 bases, leaving 4 bases in the junction not matched to a gene. The receptor comes from a human donor in good health. Some clones in this sample may be carry-over from other donors' samples. Source material: whole blood. The sequence is built from TRBV29-1 and TRBJ2-3, with TRBD1 identical over 10 junction bases. The nucleotide sequence reads as follows: TGCAGCGCCGGGACAGGGGAGACAGATACGCAGTATTTT. Protein translation: CSAGTGETDTQYF.